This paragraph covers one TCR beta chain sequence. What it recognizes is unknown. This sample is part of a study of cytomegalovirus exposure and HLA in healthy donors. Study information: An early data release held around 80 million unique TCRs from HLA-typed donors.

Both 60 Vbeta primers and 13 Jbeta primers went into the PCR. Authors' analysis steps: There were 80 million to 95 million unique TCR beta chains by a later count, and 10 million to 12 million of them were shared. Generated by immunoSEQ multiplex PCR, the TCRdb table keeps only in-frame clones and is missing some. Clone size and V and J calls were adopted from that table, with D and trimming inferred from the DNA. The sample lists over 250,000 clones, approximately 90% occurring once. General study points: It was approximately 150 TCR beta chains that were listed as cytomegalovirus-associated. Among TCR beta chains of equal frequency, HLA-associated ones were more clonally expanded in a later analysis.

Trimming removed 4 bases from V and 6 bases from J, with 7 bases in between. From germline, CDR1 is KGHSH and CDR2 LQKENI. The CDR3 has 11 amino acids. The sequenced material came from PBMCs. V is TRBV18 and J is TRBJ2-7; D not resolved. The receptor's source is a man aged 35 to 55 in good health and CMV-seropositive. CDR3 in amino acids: CASSQSREQYF. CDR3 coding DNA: TGTGCCAGCTCACAGAGCCGCGAGCAGTACTTC.